This T cell receptor beta chain derives from a study of molecular identifiers for immune sequencing clone quantification (dated by TCRdb to the late 2010s). Describing the broader study: For a replicate experiment, RNA from around 18,000 or 91,000 naive CD8 T cells was divided into five aliquots, and four of the five aliquots were sequenced. CD8 T cells were used in a methods study to benchmark molecular-identifier clustering-based TCR repertoire sequencing (MIDCIRS) and TCR RNA copy counting. Study-level results and caveats: Spiked-in Jurkat TCR RNA (around eleven copies' worth), which is not part of the donor repertoire, was contained in the naive libraries. Modeling indicated approximately 3.2 TCR RNA copies recovered per cell, compared with around 9.8 by digital PCR, which implies a capture efficiency of 25% to 35%. Identical TCR molecules sharing a barcode could cause highly expanded clone sizes to be underestimated. Even against a background of 800,000 to 1,000,000 naive CD8 T cells, spiked-in Jurkat TCR RNA amounting to a single cell's worth was reported to be detectable. In CMV-specific effector cells, over 99% of molecules were held by clones above 20 RNA copies, whereas under 1% of molecules were held by such clones in naive cells. When barcode sub-clustering was left out, chimeric consensus sequences inflated TCR diversity, with chimeras reaching as high as 47%.

As to this clonotype: Its binding antigen is unknown. The junction shows a germline mismatch at one end, possibly a read error.

The method behind the library was PCR. TCRdb lists the instrument as NextSeq 500. Bulk TCR libraries were generated as previously described, with the TCR primers listed in Table S5 used. Total RNA was purified with the Qiagen AllPrep DNA/RNA kit. Before any analysis, reads coming from multiple sequencing runs of the same library were combined into one pool. Per the authors' processing: Reads were retained only if the reads had an exact TCR constant sequence, and the retained reads were trimmed to 150 nt and grouped according to their 12-nt molecular barcodes. Within each barcode group, reads were sub-clustered at a 15% Levenshtein threshold, and quality-weighted consensus sequences were built per RNA molecule. Non-functional sequences were discarded, and so were lower-count sequences lying one edit away from another sequence. Based on a fit of two negative binomial distributions, barcode sub-clusters having less than 20% of the maximum read count were discarded. The public reads were reprocessed in TCRdb via fastp at Q25 and MiXCR, keeping in-frame beta chains. Each record represents a unique CDR3 protein, reported with the most common genes and DNA among its rows. The V and J calls and clone size are TCRdb's, not the authors'. This sample gives about 500,000 distinct CDR3 sequences in total; 25% of them show up just once. Of the sample, roughly 0.79% falls within the top ten clones.

Naive CD8 T cell libraries were made from 20,000 to 1,000,000 sorted cells using 10%, 30% or 50% of purified RNA. On a BD FACSAria II, naive CD8 T cells were FACS-sorted as CD8+CD4-CCR7+CD45RA+ and collected into RLT Plus buffer. To test detection sensitivity, Jurkat RNA equal to under 13 TCR copies was added to samples of about 20,000-1,000,000 naive CD8 T cells. Enrichment of CD8 T cells was done with RosetteSep CD8+ T Cell Enrichment Cocktail plus Ficoll-Paque, and ACK red cell lysis came afterward. Inclusive of the bounding cysteine and phenylalanine, the CDR3 is 17 residues long. Solely the CDR3 DNA is kept, with 51 bases framed from the first base.

The sequence links TRBV12-3 or TRBV12-4 to TRBJ2-2, with the D gene possibly TRBD1 or TRBD2, each one fitting 5 bases. The sample was naive CD8+ T cells from blood, with Jurkat cell RNA spiked in. Reading the label with the study, this specimen's cell subset or site is: FACS-sorted CD8+CD4-CCR7+CD45RA+ naive T cells. The sequence came from a human donor in good health. Some libraries in this study had Jurkat cell RNA spiked in. DNA sequence: TGTGCCAGCAGTTTAGTATTGTCCACGATGGGGACCGGGGAGCTGTATTTT. It translates to CASSLVLSTMGTGELYF.